The rows below give T cell receptor beta chains drawn from one sample of a study of blood T cell repertoires in COVID-19. Some clones are missing from TCRdb's copy, which holds only in-frame ones; the method was immunoSEQ multiplex PCR. The sample lists 140,000 or so clones; about 86% were seen once. Specimen: peripheral blood. These receptors were collected from a human donor in a cohort sampled during active COVID-19. CDR3s include the opening cysteine and the closing phenylalanine or tryptophan. D genes are given only for firm matches. Part of the rows lack a size; the others show once, few, many or a class for expanded clones.

clone_size | j_call | v_call | d_call | cdr3_nt | cdr3_aa
NA | TRBJ1-2 | TRBV11-2 | TRBD1 | TGTGCCAGCAGCCTAACCTCGGGACAGCATTCTAACTATGGCTACACCTTC | CASSLTSGQHSNYGYTF
NA | TRBJ1-4 | TRBV3-1/TRBV3-2 | NA | TGTGCCAGCAGCCAAGACCAAGGACTCGGCGAAAAACTGTTTTTT | CASSQDQGLGEKLFF
NA | TRBJ2-3 | TRBV3-1/TRBV3-2 | TRBD1 | TGTGCCAGCAGCCGATTGGACAGGGTCACAGATACGCAGTATTTT | CASSRLDRVTDTQYF
NA | TRBJ1-2 | TRBV7-9 | TRBD1 | TGTGCCAGCAGCTGGGGACAGGTTAGCAACTATGGCTACACCTTC | CASSWGQVSNYGYTF
NA | TRBJ2-7 | TRBV9 | NA | TGTGCCAGCAGCCCCTCGTCGGTTGGCGAGCAGTACTTC | CASSPSSVGEQYF
NA | TRBJ2-5 | TRBV18 | TRBD1 | TGTGCCAGCTCACAACAGGGGCTCCAAGAGACCCAGTACTTC | CASSQQGLQETQYF
NA | TRBJ1-2 | TRBV27 | TRBD1 | TGTGCCAGCAGTCCTTTAAGACCAGGGGGTACGACCTATGGCTACACCTTC | CASSPLRPGGTTYGYTF
once | TRBJ1-5 | TRBV11-1 | NA | TGTGCCAGCAGCAACGGGATAAATCAGCCCCAGCATTTT | CASSNGINQPQHF
NA | TRBJ2-3 | TRBV27 | TRBD2 | TGTGCCAGCAGTTCCCGGACTAGCGGGGGGGTGGATACGCAGTATTTT | CASSSRTSGGVDTQYF
NA | TRBJ1-6 | TRBV5-3 | TRBD1 | TGTGCCAGAAGCGACAGGGTTTCACCCCTCCACTTT | CARSDRVSPLHF
NA | TRBJ1-5 | TRBV11-2 | NA | TGTGCCAGCAGCCCCCCCGGGAGGAACAATCAGCCCCAGCATTTT | CASSPPGRNNQPQHF
NA | TRBJ2-4 | TRBV28 | NA | TGTGCCAGCAGTGAGGACAGTCTAGCCAAAAACATTCAGTACTTC | CASSEDSLAKNIQYF
many | TRBJ2-2 | TRBV7-9 | TRBD1 | TGTGCCAGCAGCCCCGGACAGGGGTCCACCGGGGAGCTGTTTTTT | CASSPGQGSTGELFF
NA | TRBJ1-1 | TRBV5-1 | NA | TGCGCCAGCAGCTATGGCGGGAACACTGAAGCTTTCTTT | CASSYGGNTEAFF
NA | TRBJ1-4 | TRBV6-5 | NA | TGTGCCAGCCGGCTGACAGGCGCCGGGGAAAAACTGTTTTTT | CASRLTGAGEKLFF
few | TRBJ1-2 | TRBV9 | NA | TGTGCCAGCAGCGTAGGGGAGGGGCAATTCTATGGCTACACCTTC | CASSVGEGQFYGYTF
NA | TRBJ2-7 | TRBV16 | TRBD1 | TGTGCCAGCAGCCAATCGACAGGGTTTGGCTCCGAGCAGTACTTC | CASSQSTGFGSEQYF
NA | TRBJ2-5 | TRBV7-9 | NA | TGTGCCAGCAGCTTAACGTCTAAGAAAGAGACCCAGTACTTC | CASSLTSKKETQYF
NA | TRBJ1-2 | TRBV5-4 | TRBD1 | TGTGCCAGCAGCTCGGACAGGGACTATGGCTACACCTTC | CASSSDRDYGYTF
NA | TRBJ2-7 | TRBV24-1 | TRBD1 | TGTGCCACCAGTGATCGGACAGGGAATCTGTACGAGCAGTACTTC | CATSDRTGNLYEQYF
NA | TRBJ2-3 | TRBV5-1 | TRBD2 | TGCGCCAGCAGCCTACTAGCGGGGGGGCCCACAGATACGCAGTATTTT | CASSLLAGGPTDTQYF
NA | TRBJ1-3 | TRBV19 | NA | TGTGCCAGTAAAGCCGGGGTCTCTGGAAACACCATATATTTT | CASKAGVSGNTIYF
NA | TRBJ1-2 | TRBV7-9 | NA | TGTGCCAGCAGCTTACAGGGGTTCGATGGCTACACCTTC | CASSLQGFDGYTF
NA | TRBJ2-2 | TRBV10-3 | NA | TGTGCCATCAGTGAGCCACGTGGGCCTAAGGTCGGGGAGCTGTTTTTT | CAISEPRGPKVGELFF
NA | TRBJ2-7 | TRBV18 | NA | TGTGCCAGCTCACCGGGAGGAGGGAACGAGCAGTACTTC | CASSPGGGNEQYF
NA | TRBJ1-2 | TRBV28 | TRBD1 | TGTGCCAGCAGTCCCCTTGACAGGGGGGGTGGCTACACCTTC | CASSPLDRGGGYTF
NA | TRBJ1-1 | TRBV10-3 | TRBD1 | TGTGCCATCAAGATGGACAGGTCGGTTGCTTTCTTT | CAIKMDRSVAFF
few | TRBJ1-5 | TRBV4-2 | NA | TGTGCCAGCAGCCAAATCCTAGGTCAGCCCCAGCATTTT | CASSQILGQPQHF
NA | TRBJ2-3 | TRBV10-2 | NA | TGCGCCAGCAGTGAGGGGGCCCCGGATACGCAGTATTTT | CASSEGAPDTQYF
NA | TRBJ1-2 | TRBV5-8 | TRBD1 | TGTGCCAGCAGCTTAAGGGGACAGACAAACTATGGCTACACCTTC | CASSLRGQTNYGYTF
NA | TRBJ1-5 | TRBV9 | NA | TGTGCCAGCAGCCTAGGGGGGGATCAGCCCCAGCATTTT | CASSLGGDQPQHF
NA | TRBJ1-6 | TRBV29-1 | NA | TGCAGCGTTGCCACAGGAAATTATAATTCACCCCTCCACTTT | CSVATGNYNSPLHF
NA | TRBJ1-5 | TRBV6-5 | TRBD1 | TGTGCCAGCAGCTACTTTGGACAGGGAAGTCAGCCCCAGCATTTT | CASSYFGQGSQPQHF
once | TRBJ1-6 | TRBV6-4 | NA | TGTGCCAGCCGGGGGGGACCGGGTTCACCCCTCCACTTT | CASRGGPGSPLHF
NA | TRBJ2-7 | TRBV3-1/TRBV3-2 | TRBD1 | TGTGCCAGCAGCCTCAGGGGGCCCTACGAGCAGTACTTC | CASSLRGPYEQYF
NA | TRBJ2-7 | TRBV11-2 | NA | TGTGCCAGCAGCTTAGCCCCCGAGGTATCCGAGCAGTACTTC | CASSLAPEVSEQYF
NA | TRBJ1-1 | TRBV4-1 | TRBD1 | TGCGCCAGCAGCCAAGATAGGGGGCCTGAAGCTTTCTTT | CASSQDRGPEAFF
NA | TRBJ2-1 | TRBV18 | NA | TGTGCCAGCTCACCGGGCATAGCGGACGACAATGAGCAGTTCTTC | CASSPGIADDNEQFF
NA | TRBJ1-1 | TRBV11-2 | TRBD1 | TGTGCCAGCAGCCCCTGGGGCAGGGGGCAGGACACTGAAGCTTTCTTT | CASSPWGRGQDTEAFF
NA | TRBJ1-6 | TRBV2 | NA | TGTGCCAGCAGTCCTCGCAGGCTCGCCTCCTATAATTCACCCCTCCACTTT | CASSPRRLASYNSPLHF
few | TRBJ1-4 | TRBV6-2/TRBV6-3 | NA | TGTGCCAGCAGTTACTCTTCCCTTCATGAAAAACTGTTTTTT | CASSYSSLHEKLFF
NA | TRBJ1-5 | TRBV11-2 | NA | TGTGCCAGCAGCTTAAGCCAGGGAAGGGAACAGCCCCAGCATTTT | CASSLSQGREQPQHF
NA | TRBJ1-5 | TRBV6-5 | NA | TGTGCCAGCAGAGGGAGCAGTAATCAGCCCCAGCATTTT | CASRGSSNQPQHF
NA | TRBJ2-1 | TRBV5-1 | NA | TGCGCCAGCAGCTTGTTATCTACCATCCATGAGCAGTTCTTC | CASSLLSTIHEQFF
once | TRBJ2-3 | TRBV6-5 | NA | TGTGCCAGCAGTTACTCGACGGCGGCCGCCGGGTATTTT | CASSYSTAAAGYF
NA | TRBJ1-5 | TRBV4-2 | TRBD1 | TGTGCCAGCAGCCAAGGGGGACAGCCCAATCAGCCCCAGCATTTT | CASSQGGQPNQPQHF
NA | TRBJ2-3 | TRBV7-9 | NA | TGTGCCAGCAGCTTAGTAGGACAGATCACAGATACGCAGTATTTT | CASSLVGQITDTQYF
NA | TRBJ2-3 | TRBV6-1 | NA | TGTGCCAGCAGTGCCCTTCGTAAGGCTAGCGGCACAGATACGCAGTATTTT | CASSALRKASGTDTQYF
NA | TRBJ2-1 | TRBV7-9 | TRBD2 | TGTGCCAGCAGCCAAGACGGGGCTAGCGGCCCTTCCAATGAGCAGTTCTTC | CASSQDGASGPSNEQFF
NA | TRBJ1-3 | TRBV19 | TRBD1 | TGTGCCAGTAGTACAGGGGGCGGAAACACCATATATTTT | CASSTGGGNTIYF
NA | TRBJ2-3 | TRBV3-1/TRBV3-2 | TRBD1 | TGTGCCAGCAGCCAGCCGGGACAGTTTGCGGATACGCAGTATTTT | CASSQPGQFADTQYF
NA | TRBJ2-7 | TRBV29-1 | TRBD2 | TGCAGCGTTGAAGGGACTAGCCACTACGAGCAGTACTTC | CSVEGTSHYEQYF
NA | TRBJ2-1 | TRBV11-2 | TRBD2 | TGTGCCAGCAGCTTGAGACTAGCGGGGGACTCCTCCTACAATGAGCAGTTCTTC | CASSLRLAGDSSYNEQFF
NA | TRBJ2-5 | TRBV7-2 | TRBD2 | TGTGCCAGCAGCCCAGCGGGGGTGAGGGAGACCCAGTACTTC | CASSPAGVRETQYF
once | TRBJ1-6 | TRBV29-1 | TRBD1 | TGCAGCGAGGGACAGGGGTGCCGGTCCTATAATTCACCCCTCCACTTT | CSEGQGCRSYNSPLHF
NA | TRBJ2-7 | TRBV11-2 | NA | TGTGCCAGCAGCTTCACAGTGTACGAGCAGTACTTC | CASSFTVYEQYF
few | TRBJ1-4 | TRBV15 | NA | TGTGCCACCAGCAGAGATGGGCAACAGCTTGAAAAACTGTTTTTT | CATSRDGQQLEKLFF
NA | TRBJ2-3 | TRBV4-1 | TRBD2 | TGCGCCAGCAGCCCCTGGACTAGCAGCACAGATACGCAGTATTTT | CASSPWTSSTDTQYF
NA | TRBJ1-5 | TRBV18 | TRBD1 | TGTGCCAGCTCCCGGGACAGGGATCGTCAGCCCCAGCATTTT | CASSRDRDRQPQHF